One and the same sample provided the 21 T cell receptor beta chains below, sequenced in a study of breast tumors, draining lymph nodes, adjacent tissues. The lymph nodes were axillary draining lymph nodes from breast cancer patients. TCRdb reanalysed the multiplex PCR reads using MiXCR and keeps one entry per CDR3 protein. The sample records around 290,000 distinct CDR3 sequences, roughly 30% being singletons. Material: axillary lymph node tissue. All receptors come from a female donor with breast cancer. Some clones in this sample may be carry-over from other donors' samples.

A note on this clonotype: This may be a read error, as it is one base from a much larger clone. The rearrangement uses TRBV27 and TRBJ2-3; D is unresolved. Germline CDR1 MNHEY, CDR2 SMNVEV (reference sequence). This CDR3 comprises 14 residues. The CDR3 reads CDSSLGWGTDTQYF. The CDR3, as DNA: TGTGACAGCAGTTTAGGATGGGGCACAGATACGCAGTATTTT.

This clonotype was counted ten times or more. The V gene is TRBV10-1, the J gene TRBJ1-3; TRBD1 might be the D (5 bases). The ends were cut back, 2 bases at V and 2 bases at J, with 7 bases in the middle. Germline V gene sequence: CDR1 WNHNN, CDR2 SYGVQD (reference sequence). The CDR3 length is 14 residues. The CDR3 bases are TGCGCCAGCAGTGAGGCCAGGGCTGGAAACACCATATATTTT. Translated: CASSEARAGNTIYF.

On this clonotype itself: Because the CDR3 is missing its conserved closing phenylalanine or tryptophan, this is likely a read error. The chain joins TRBV29-1 to TRBJ1-1, with 7 bases aligning to TRBD1. Germline CDR1 SQVTM, CDR2 ANQGSEA. The CDR3 has 13 amino acids. V gave up 5 bases and J gave up 4 bases; unmatched junction bases: 7. CDR3 protein: CSVLRQGGTEAFS. DNA of the CDR3: TGCAGCGTTCTACGACAGGGAGGCACTGAAGCTTTCTCT.

The chain is built from TRBV20-1 and TRBJ1-6, with TRBD1 matching over 7 bases. The CDR3 consists of 15 residues. V dropped 3 bases and J dropped 6; count of bases not matched to a gene: 8. Looked up from germline, CDR1 is DFQATT and CDR2 is SNEGSKA (reference sequence). Here the CDR3 DNA reads TGCAGTGCTAGCCCGAGACAGGGAGCTAATTCACCCCTCCACTTT. Amino acid sequence: CSASPRQGANSPLHF.

This clonotype was counted many times. The genes are TRBV5-8 and TRBJ2-7, with D unresolved. V gave up 1 base and J gave up 4 bases, with 9 bases separating them. The CDR3 consists of 13 residues. From germline, CDR1 is SGHTS and CDR2 YDEGEE. CDR3 sequence reads: CASSLLASYEQYF. Written as DNA, the CDR3 is TGTGCCAGCAGCTTGTTGGCTTCGTACGAGCAGTACTTC.

The genes are TRBV15 and TRBJ1-5; D remains unclear. The CDR3 has 16 amino acids. Germline V CDR1 and CDR2: LNHNV, YYDKDF (reference sequence). V was cut by 3 bases and J by 4 bases, with 16 bases left in between. The CDR3 DNA reads TGTGCCACCAGCAGTGGGGAGCCAAAAATTAATCAGCCCCAGCATTTT. This gives the protein CATSSGEPKINQPQHF.

V gene TRBV10-3 combines with J gene TRBJ2-2; D is unresolved. CDR3 length equals 11 residues. V was cut by 6 bases and J by 5 bases, with 4 bases left in between. Germline CDR1 reads ENHRY; CDR2 reads SYGVKD. DNA for the CDR3: TGTGCCATCAGGGGTACCGGGGAGCTGTTTTTT. Protein product: CAIRGTGELFF.

This clonotype came up many times. The chain couples TRBV15 to TRBJ2-2; 7 bases align to TRBD1. Germline V lookup: CDR1 LNHNV, CDR2 YYDKDF (reference sequence). The junction had 5 bases not matched to a gene; V was cut back by 6 bases and J by 7 bases. The CDR3 has 13 residues. CDR3 amino acids: CATRETGFGELFF. CDR3 nucleotides: TGTGCCACCAGAGAGACAGGGTTCGGGGAGCTGTTTTTT.

This clonotype was recorded many times. J is TRBJ2-1 and V is TRBV12-3 or TRBV12-4, with 9 bases identical to TRBD2. V shed 7 bases, J shed 2 bases, and the junction held 3 bases outside the gene matches. The CDR3 has 14 amino acids. The CDR3 sequence: CASKASGTYNEQFF. The CDR3 coding sequence is TGTGCCAGCAAGGCTAGCGGGACCTACAATGAGCAGTTCTTC.

On this clonotype itself: Being one base from a much bigger clone, this may be a read error. The conserved phenylalanine or tryptophan is not found at the CDR3 terminus, so this likely reflects a read error. In nucleotides, the CDR3 is TGTGCCAGCAGCCTCGGGACTAGCATGGAGACCCAGTACCTC. Translating gives CASSLGTSMETQYL. The chain employs TRBV7-2 and TRBJ2-5, with 9 nucleotides matching TRBD2. The ends lost 5 bases at V and 5 bases at J; junction bases unmatched: 6. Germline assignment: CDR1 SGHTA and CDR2 FQGNSA. The CDR3 has 14 amino acids.

As concerns this clonotype: A much larger clone differs by one base, so this may be a read error. The CDR3 loop is CASSLTGPRYEQYF. The CDR3 DNA follows: TGTGCCAGCAGCTTGACCGGACCGCGCTACGAGCAGTACTTC. V and J are TRBV5-4 and TRBJ2-7; no clear D gene. With 1 base removed from V and 3 bases from J, the gap between germline ends came to 11 bases. CDR3 length: 14 residues. CDR1 is SGHNT, CDR2 YYREEE, per germline (reference sequence).

This clonotype showed up many times. The chain has TRBV4-3 and TRBJ2-3, with TRBD1 matching over 8 bases. The CDR3 is 15 residues long. V dropped 3 bases and J dropped 4; count of bases not matched to a gene: 6. Germline assignment: CDR1 LGHNA and CDR2 YSLEER. Written as DNA, the CDR3 is TGCGCCAGCAGCCAGCAGACAGGGGTCCCAGATACGCAGTATTTT. Residues: CASSQQTGVPDTQYF.

The chain links TRBV6-5 to TRBJ2-5, with unresolved D. The V gene lost 2 bases and the J gene lost 5 bases, with 18 bases spanning the gap. CDR3 size: 16 residues. Germline lookup yields CDR1 MNHEY and CDR2 SVGAGI. CDR3 loop: CASSYRPGRGVETQYF. For the CDR3, the DNA is TGTGCCAGCAGTTACCGGCCCGGGCGCGGTGTGGAGACCCAGTACTTC.

There are many counts of this clonotype. The V gene is TRBV5-1, the J gene TRBJ2-5, with D unclear. V gave up 4 bases and J gave up 7 bases, with 20 bases separating them. CDR3 size: 15 residues. Germline CDR1 SGHRS, CDR2 YFSETQ. CDR3 amino acids: CASSPTGTVVGTQYF. CDR3 DNA sequence: TGCGCCAGCAGCCCTACGGGTACCGTCGTTGGGACCCAGTACTTC.

As concerns this clonotype: The junction differs from germline at one of its ends, possibly a read error. The chain employs TRBV9 and TRBJ1-2; D is undetermined. The CDR3 is made up of 13 amino acids. Germline V gene sequence: CDR1 SGDLS, CDR2 YYNGEE. Here the CDR3 DNA reads TGTGCCAGCAGCGTGGACGACTACTATGGCTGCATCTTC. Amino acids: CASSVDDYYGCIF. Full variable domain (outside the CDR3, taken from reference TRBV9 and TRBJ1-2): DSGVTQTPKHLITATGQRVTLRCSPRSGDLSVYWYQQSLDQGLQFLIQYYNGEERAKGNILERFSAQQFPDLHSELNLSSLELGDSALYFCASSVDDYYGCIFGSGTRLTVV.

The table lists this clonotype with many counts. The chain links TRBV7-2 to TRBJ2-5, with TRBD2 matching 9 bases. V gave up 3 bases and J gave up 1 base; unmatched junction bases: 6. This CDR3 contains 16 residues. Germline V gene data show CDR1 as SGHTA and CDR2 as FQGNSA. CDR3 in DNA: TGTGCCAGCAGCTTTGGTCTAGCGGGACTCCAAGAGACCCAGTACTTC. Protein sequence: CASSFGLAGLQETQYF.

The V and J genes are TRBV27 and TRBJ1-2, with TRBD1 identical over 7 bases. The trim removed 4 bases at V and 1 base at J, leaving 9 bases unmatched. Germline-derived CDR1 and CDR2 are MNHEY and SMNVEV (reference sequence). CDR3 length: 16 amino acids. CDR3 coding DNA: TGTGCCAGCAGTTCGGGACAGCGCGGCTATAACTATGGCTACACCTTC. It specifies CASSSGQRGYNYGYTF.

This clonotype was picked up many times. V gene TRBV12-3 or TRBV12-4 combines with J gene TRBJ1-2; D may be TRBD1 (5 bases). The CDR3 sequence is 13 residues long. The V and J ends lost 6 bases and 4 bases respectively, with 12 bases between them. The CDR3: CASSRDGPYGYTF. DNA of the CDR3: TGTGCCAGCAGCCGGGACGGACCCTATGGCTACACCTTC.

This clonotype was picked up many times. V is TRBV6-1 and J is TRBJ2-5, with TRBD2 matching 7 bases. Germline lookup yields CDR1 MNHNS and CDR2 SASEGT. The ends lost 0 bases at V and 5 bases at J; junction bases unmatched: 6. There are 15 residues in the CDR3. The CDR3 protein is CASSEAGGSLETQYF. The CDR3 DNA sequence: TGTGCCAGCAGTGAAGCTGGCGGGAGTTTGGAGACCCAGTACTTC.

Ten or more counts support this clonotype. This chain uses TRBV6-5 with TRBJ2-6, with 8 bases matching TRBD2. Trimming cost V 6 bases and J 0 bases; bases outside gene matches: 7. The CDR3 consists of 17 residues. Germline CDR1 and CDR2: MNHEY and SVGAGI. DNA for the CDR3: TGTGCCAGCAGCGCGGGGGGACAATTCTCTGGGGCCAACGTCCTGACTTTC. Protein product: CASSAGGQFSGANVLTF.

This clonotype was counted at least ten times. V is TRBV2 and J is TRBJ2-1; 7 positions agree with TRBD2. The CDR3 totals 13 residues. Germline V gene sequence: CDR1 SNHLY, CDR2 FYNNEI. Trimming removed 6 bases from V and 8 bases from J; junction bases left unmatched: 7. CDR3 in amino acids: CASRRENEDEQFF. The CDR3 nucleotides read TGTGCCAGCAGGCGGGAGAACGAGGATGAGCAGTTCTTC.